Listed here are 14 T cell receptor beta chains from one sample, sequenced in a study of shared clonotypes between healthy human individuals. The assay was immunoSEQ multiplex PCR, and TCRdb's table has in-frame clones only and misses some. The sample lists 110,000 or so clones; around 68% were seen once. Sequenced: memory CD8+ T cells sorted from blood. As to subset: CD45RO+ cells pooled with CCR7-negative TemRA cells. All receptors come from a woman aged 25 to 39 in good health.

This clone was counted a few times. This sequence joins TRBV6-6 and TRBJ2-3; D tentatively fits TRBD1 or TRBD2 (5 bases each). Germline V lookup: CDR1 MNHNY, CDR2 SVGAGI (reference sequence). The CDR3 is 14 residues long. V was trimmed by 6 bases and J by 1 base, leaving 11 bases between them. The CDR3 nucleotides are TGTGCCAGCAGCCGACTGGGGGGCACAGATACGCAGTATTTT. This codes for CASSRLGGTDTQYF.

This clone appeared a single time. The chain uses TRBV30 and TRBJ1-1; D ambiguous. The germline gives CDR1 GTSNPN, CDR2 SVGIG (reference sequence). There are 13 residues in the CDR3. V dropped 1 base and J dropped 7 bases, with 13 bases sitting between them. The CDR3 sequence: CAWSGSEMGEAFF. The CDR3 DNA reads TGTGCCTGGAGTGGGTCGGAGATGGGTGAAGCTTTCTTT.

This rearrangement joins TRBV7-9 to TRBJ2-7, with TRBD2 identical over 13 bases. Germline V gives CDR1 SEHNR, CDR2 FQNEAQ (reference sequence). Trimming cost V 5 bases and J 6 bases; bases outside gene matches: 16. The CDR3 extends over 18 amino acids. The CDR3 DNA reads TGTGCCAGCAGCGGACACCTCGGGACTAGCGGGAATGATCCCGAGCAGTACTTC. Translation gives CASSGHLGTSGNDPEQYF.

The chain couples TRBV29-1 to TRBJ1-2; no firm D call. The CDR3 runs to 12 residues. Per the germline V gene, CDR1 is SQVTM and CDR2 is ANQGSEA. V was clipped by 3 bases and J by 7 bases, with 12 bases between them. CDR3: CSVEPGEGGYTF. For the CDR3, the DNA is TGCAGCGTTGAGCCCGGGGAGGGTGGCTACACCTTC.

The V gene is TRBV7-9, the J gene TRBJ2-7; 7 nucleotides line up with TRBD2. Germline trimming cut 2 bases from V and 3 bases from J; bases unmatched to any gene: 10. Germline V gives CDR1 SEHNR, CDR2 FQNEAQ (reference sequence). This CDR3 region has 16 residues. The CDR3 reads CASSLLAGETIYEQYF. CDR3 DNA sequence: TGTGCCAGCAGCTTACTTGCGGGAGAGACGATCTACGAGCAGTACTTC.

The chain employs TRBV7-8 and TRBJ2-1; D unclear. V dropped 3 bases and J dropped 8 bases, with 5 bases sitting between them. Germline V CDR1 and CDR2: SGHVS, FQNEAQ. The CDR3 loop spans 11 amino acids. This CDR3 is CASSLSDEQFF. The CDR3 region has the DNA TGTGCCAGCAGCTTGAGTGATGAGCAGTTCTTC.

The genes are TRBV13 and TRBJ2-7, with 10 bases aligning to TRBD2. The CDR3 has 15 residues. V lost 6 bases and J lost 1; bases outside the gene matches: 6. Germline CDR1 and CDR2: PRHDT and FYEKMQ (reference sequence). CDR3 in amino acids: CASSEEAGGSYEQYF. CDR3 sequence (DNA): TGTGCCAGCAGTGAAGAAGCGGGAGGGTCCTACGAGCAGTACTTC.

The CDR3 DNA reads TGTGCCAGCAGGGTATCTCCCTACGGTGGCTACACCTTC. Its translation: CASRVSPYGGYTF. The rearrangement links TRBV28 to TRBJ1-2; D unresolved. V was shortened by 6 bases and J by 7 bases, with 15 bases between the two germline ends. Germline V gene lookup returns CDR1 MDHEN and CDR2 SYDVKM. The CDR3 extends over 13 amino acids.

This chain connects TRBV10-2 to TRBJ2-3; D might be TRBD2 (5 bases). Germline V CDR1 and CDR2: WSHSY, SAAADI. The CDR3 has 12 amino acids. Trimming cost V 4 bases and J 10 bases, with 12 bases left between them. CDR3 protein: CASSGEGVAQYF. The CDR3 DNA sequence: TGCGCCAGCAGTGGAGAGGGAGTCGCGCAGTATTTT.

V and J are TRBV25-1 and TRBJ1-4; D remains unclear. V gave up 1 base and J gave up 7 bases, with 10 bases separating them. This CDR3 comprises 14 residues. Germline assignment: CDR1 MGHDK and CDR2 SYGVNS. CDR3 sequence: CASSEFHSGEKLFF. CDR3 coding DNA: TGTGCCAGCAGTGAATTTCACAGTGGTGAAAAACTGTTTTTT.

This chain uses TRBV27 with TRBJ2-7; TRBD2 matches at 7 bases. Germline V gene data show CDR1 as MNHEY and CDR2 as SMNVEV (reference sequence). CDR3 length: 19 amino acids. J lost 3 bases, V lost 2 bases, and 19 bases had no gene match. CDR3 sequence (DNA): TGTGCCAGCAGTTTAAGGGTCGGGTTCAGGAGCGGGACCAACTACGAGCAGTACTTC. It codes for CASSLRVGFRSGTNYEQYF.

To note about this clone: This specimen includes other DNA sequences encoding the same CDR3. This chain joins TRBV7-2 and TRBJ1-3; D is unclear. Between the trimmed V and J ends, which lost 4 bases and 2 bases, there was a span of 6 bases. There are 13 residues in the CDR3. Germline V gene data show CDR1 as SGHTA and CDR2 as FQGNSA. The CDR3 coding sequence is TGTGCCAGCAGCTCAACCCCTGGAAACACCATATATTTT. Protein: CASSSTPGNTIYF.

The chain is built from TRBV6-1 and TRBJ1-5; perhaps TRBD1 as D (6 bases). V was trimmed by 3 bases and J by 4 bases, leaving 10 bases between them. Germline V lookup: CDR1 MNHNS, CDR2 SASEGT. This CDR3 is built from 14 residues. CDR3 coding DNA: TGTGCCAGCAGTGATCACAGGGTTAATCAGCCCCAGCATTTT. It specifies CASSDHRVNQPQHF.

This clone was seen repeatedly, ten times or more. The identical CDR3 is also encoded by other nucleotide sequences in the sample. The genes are TRBV19 and TRBJ1-5, with D perhaps TRBD1 (5 bases). From germline, CDR1 is LNHDA and CDR2 SQIVND (reference sequence). Trimming stripped 6 bases from V and 1 base from J, with 13 bases between. The CDR3 is 15 residues long. The CDR3 loop reads CASSTWGGSNQPQHF. CDR3 sequence (DNA): TGTGCCAGTAGCACCTGGGGGGGAAGCAATCAGCCCCAGCATTTT.